Listed below are T cell receptor beta chains from one sample, sequenced in a study of blood T cell repertoires in COVID-19. Here immunoSEQ multiplex PCR was the method, and the copy in TCRdb shows in-frame clones only, minus some. The sample contains around 120,000 clones, around 80% of which appear only once. The source material was peripheral blood. Receptors originate from a man between 45 and 60 years old with acute or convalescent COVID-19. CDR3s include the opening cysteine and the closing phenylalanine or tryptophan. Fields, in order: J gene, clone size, D gene, V gene, CDR3 DNA, CDR3 protein. A D gene is named only where the DNA matches it firmly. Only part of the rows carry a size: once, few, many, or a class if the clone is expanded.

J gene: TRBJ2-7
clone size: -
D gene: TRBD1
V gene: TRBV18
CDR3 DNA: TGTGCCAGCTCACCACGGGACAGGGTTGACTACGAGCAGTACTTC
CDR3 protein: CASSPRDRVDYEQYF

J gene: TRBJ2-2
clone size: -
D gene: TRBD1
V gene: TRBV20-1
CDR3 DNA: TGCAGTGCTAGTGAGACAGGGACCGGGGAGCTGTTTTTT
CDR3 protein: CSASETGTGELFF

J gene: TRBJ1-5
clone size: once
D gene: TRBD1
V gene: TRBV25-1
CDR3 DNA: TGTGCCAGCAGTGAAGGGGCAGGGGGCGATCAGCCCCAGCATTTT
CDR3 protein: CASSEGAGGDQPQHF

J gene: TRBJ1-1
clone size: few
D gene: -
V gene: TRBV29-1
CDR3 DNA: TGCAGCGTCGAGGCGGGCCGGTCTTCTGAAGCTTTCTTT
CDR3 protein: CSVEAGRSSEAFF

J gene: TRBJ1-1
clone size: -
D gene: -
V gene: TRBV3-1/TRBV3-2
CDR3 DNA: TGTGCCAGCAGTAGGGGAACAGGCGAGAACACTGAAGCTTTCTTT
CDR3 protein: CASSRGTGENTEAFF

J gene: TRBJ1-1
clone size: -
D gene: TRBD1
V gene: TRBV19
CDR3 DNA: TGTGCCAGTAGGATGGACAGGATGAACACTGAAGCTTTCTTT
CDR3 protein: CASRMDRMNTEAFF

J gene: TRBJ2-7
clone size: -
D gene: -
V gene: TRBV3-1/TRBV3-2
CDR3 DNA: TGTGCCAGCAGCCTGGGGGTAGCGGCCTACGAGCAGTACTTC
CDR3 protein: CASSLGVAAYEQYF

J gene: TRBJ2-7
clone size: -
D gene: -
V gene: TRBV2
CDR3 DNA: TGTGCCAGCAGTGAAGCGCTTCGTAGCTCCTACGAGCAGTACTTC
CDR3 protein: CASSEALRSSYEQYF

J gene: TRBJ2-7
clone size: -
D gene: TRBD2
V gene: TRBV29-1
CDR3 DNA: TGCAGCGTCATTAATGAATGGACTAGCGGGAGCAACGAGCAGTACTTC
CDR3 protein: CSVINEWTSGSNEQYF

J gene: TRBJ1-2
clone size: -
D gene: -
V gene: TRBV29-1
CDR3 DNA: TGCAGCGTTGAACAGTATGGCTACACCTTC
CDR3 protein: CSVEQYGYTF

J gene: TRBJ2-7
clone size: -
D gene: TRBD2
V gene: TRBV7-2
CDR3 DNA: TGTGCCAGCAGCTTTTGGCCTAGCGGGCCGAGCTCCTACGAGCAGTACTTC
CDR3 protein: CASSFWPSGPSSYEQYF

J gene: TRBJ1-2
clone size: -
D gene: TRBD1
V gene: TRBV19
CDR3 DNA: TGTGCCAGTAGTATTGGTCTGGAGGGGGCAGTCTATGGCTACACCTTC
CDR3 protein: CASSIGLEGAVYGYTF

J gene: TRBJ2-2
clone size: -
D gene: TRBD1
V gene: TRBV5-1
CDR3 DNA: TGCGCCAGCAGCTTGGAAGGACAGGGGCACACCGGGGAGCTGTTTTTT
CDR3 protein: CASSLEGQGHTGELFF

J gene: TRBJ2-1
clone size: -
D gene: -
V gene: TRBV19
CDR3 DNA: TGTGCCACCTATGTAAGCTCCTACAATGAGCAGTTCTTC
CDR3 protein: CATYVSSYNEQFF

J gene: TRBJ2-2
clone size: -
D gene: -
V gene: TRBV10-2
CDR3 DNA: TGCGCCAGCAGTGAGAGTAGCGAGAACACCGGGGAGCTGTTTTTT
CDR3 protein: CASSESSENTGELFF

J gene: TRBJ2-7
clone size: once
D gene: TRBD1
V gene: TRBV7-9
CDR3 DNA: TGTGCCAGCAGCCGGGACAGCTCCTACGAGCAGTACTTC
CDR3 protein: CASSRDSSYEQYF

J gene: TRBJ1-1
clone size: -
D gene: -
V gene: TRBV12-3/TRBV12-4
CDR3 DNA: TGTGCCAGCAGTTTTGGTCAGGACACTGAAGCTTTCTTT
CDR3 protein: CASSFGQDTEAFF

J gene: TRBJ2-1
clone size: -
D gene: TRBD2
V gene: TRBV7-8
CDR3 DNA: TGTGCCAGCAGCCGAGGGACTAGCGGGAGCCCGGGTAATGAGCAGTTCTTC
CDR3 protein: CASSRGTSGSPGNEQFF

J gene: TRBJ1-2
clone size: -
D gene: TRBD1
V gene: TRBV5-4
CDR3 DNA: TGTGCCAGCAGCCCCCGGACAGGAAGGGGCGTCGACTATGGCTACACCTTC
CDR3 protein: CASSPRTGRGVDYGYTF

J gene: TRBJ2-2
clone size: -
D gene: -
V gene: TRBV10-1
CDR3 DNA: TGCGCCAGCAGTGACCTTGGGGGGAAAGGGTTGACCGGGGAGCTGTTTTTT
CDR3 protein: CASSDLGGKGLTGELFF